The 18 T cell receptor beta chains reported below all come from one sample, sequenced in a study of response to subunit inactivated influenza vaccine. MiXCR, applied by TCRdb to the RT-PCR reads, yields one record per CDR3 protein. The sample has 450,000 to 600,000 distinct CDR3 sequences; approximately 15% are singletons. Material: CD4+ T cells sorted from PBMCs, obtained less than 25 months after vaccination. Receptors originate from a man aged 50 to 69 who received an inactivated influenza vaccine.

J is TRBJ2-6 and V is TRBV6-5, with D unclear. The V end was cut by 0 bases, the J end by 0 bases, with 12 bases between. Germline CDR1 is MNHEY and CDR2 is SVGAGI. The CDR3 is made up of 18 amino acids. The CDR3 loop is CASSYSSRSSSGANVLTF. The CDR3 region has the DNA TGTGCCAGCAGTTACTCCTCCAGATCTAGCTCTGGGGCCAACGTCCTGACTTTC.

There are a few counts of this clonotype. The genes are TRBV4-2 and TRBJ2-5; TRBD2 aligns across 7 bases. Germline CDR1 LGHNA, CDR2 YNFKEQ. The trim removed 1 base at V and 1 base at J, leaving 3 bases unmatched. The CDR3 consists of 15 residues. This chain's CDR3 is CASSQGLAVQETQYF. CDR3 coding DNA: TGTGCCAGCAGCCAAGGGCTAGCGGTCCAAGAGACCCAGTACTTC.

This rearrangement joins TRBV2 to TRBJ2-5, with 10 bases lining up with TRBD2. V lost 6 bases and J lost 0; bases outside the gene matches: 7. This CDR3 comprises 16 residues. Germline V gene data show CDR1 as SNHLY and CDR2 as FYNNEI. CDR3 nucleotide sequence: TGTGCCAGCAGGCAACCGGGACTAGCGAACCAAGAGACCCAGTACTTC. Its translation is CASRQPGLANQETQYF.

In nucleotides, the CDR3 is TGTGCCACCAGCAAAGATTTGGGGTACGGGGAGCTGTTTTTT. This sequence encodes CATSKDLGYGELFF. The chain joins TRBV15 to TRBJ2-2; no reliable D call. Trimming removed 4 bases at V and 7 bases at J, with 13 bases between. Germline values: CDR1 LNHNV, CDR2 YYDKDF (reference sequence). The CDR3 contains 14 residues.

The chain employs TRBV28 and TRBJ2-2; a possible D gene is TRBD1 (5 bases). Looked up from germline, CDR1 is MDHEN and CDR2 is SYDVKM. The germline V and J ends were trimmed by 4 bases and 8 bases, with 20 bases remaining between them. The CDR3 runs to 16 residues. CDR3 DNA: TGTGCCAGCAGTTCGACGAGTTTGGCCAGGGAAGGGGAGCTGTTTTTT. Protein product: CASSSTSLAREGELFF.

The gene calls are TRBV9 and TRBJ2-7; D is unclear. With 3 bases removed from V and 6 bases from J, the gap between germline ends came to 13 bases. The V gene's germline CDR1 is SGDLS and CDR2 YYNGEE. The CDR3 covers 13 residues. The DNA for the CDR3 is TGTGCCAGCAGCGACCAGGTTTCCCGCGAGCAGTACTTC. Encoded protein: CASSDQVSREQYF.

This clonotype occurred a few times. The DNA for the CDR3 is TGCAGCGTATCGACAGGGGGCGGGGGAGGCTACACCTTC. Its translation: CSVSTGGGGGYTF. This rearrangement joins TRBV29-1 to TRBJ1-2; TRBD1 matches 10 bases. Germline V CDR1 and CDR2: SQVTM, ANQGSEA. With V trimmed by 6 bases and J by 8 bases, 9 bases remained unmatched. This CDR3 spans 13 amino acids.

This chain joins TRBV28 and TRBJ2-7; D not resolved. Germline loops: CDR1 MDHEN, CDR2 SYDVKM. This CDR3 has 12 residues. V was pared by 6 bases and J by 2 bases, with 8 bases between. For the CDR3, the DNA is TGTGCCAGCAGCCGAAAGCCCTACGAGCAGTACTTC. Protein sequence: CASSRKPYEQYF. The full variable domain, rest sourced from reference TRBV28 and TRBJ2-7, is DVKVTQSSRYLVKRTGEKVFLECVQDMDHENMFWYRQDPGLGLRLIYFSYDVKMKEKGDIPEGYSVSREKKERFSLILESASTNQTSMYLCASSRKPYEQYFGPGTRLTVT.

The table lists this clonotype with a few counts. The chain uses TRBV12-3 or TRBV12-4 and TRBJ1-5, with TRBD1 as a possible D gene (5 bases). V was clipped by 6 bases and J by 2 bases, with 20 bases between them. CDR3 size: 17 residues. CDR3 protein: CASSPSRGGSGNQPQHF. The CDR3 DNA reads TGTGCCAGCAGCCCTTCCCGGGGGGGGTCGGGCAATCAGCCCCAGCATTTT.

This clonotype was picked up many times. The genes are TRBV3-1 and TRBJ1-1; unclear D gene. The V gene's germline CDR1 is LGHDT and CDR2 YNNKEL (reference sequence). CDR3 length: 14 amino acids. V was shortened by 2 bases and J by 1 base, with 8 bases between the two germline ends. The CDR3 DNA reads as TGTGCCAGCAGCCAAATTGAAGGGAACACTGAAGCTTTCTTT. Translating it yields CASSQIEGNTEAFF.

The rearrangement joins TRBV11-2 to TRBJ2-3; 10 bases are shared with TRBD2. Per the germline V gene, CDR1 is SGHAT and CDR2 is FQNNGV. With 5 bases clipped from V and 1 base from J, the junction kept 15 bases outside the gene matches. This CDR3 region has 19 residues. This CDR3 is CASSLRASGRAFRTDTQYF. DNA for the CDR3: TGTGCCAGCAGCCTAAGAGCGAGCGGGAGGGCCTTCCGCACAGATACGCAGTATTTT.

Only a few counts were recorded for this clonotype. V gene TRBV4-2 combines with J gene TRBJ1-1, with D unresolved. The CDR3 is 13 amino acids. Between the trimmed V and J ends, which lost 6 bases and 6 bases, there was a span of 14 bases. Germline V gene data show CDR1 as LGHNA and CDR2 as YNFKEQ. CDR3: CASRRTESPEAFF. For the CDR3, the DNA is TGTGCCAGCAGACGGACTGAAAGCCCTGAAGCTTTCTTT.

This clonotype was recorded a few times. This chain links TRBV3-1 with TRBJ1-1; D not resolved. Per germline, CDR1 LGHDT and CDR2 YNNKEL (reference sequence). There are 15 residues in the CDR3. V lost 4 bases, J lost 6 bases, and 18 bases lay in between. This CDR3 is CASSPVLAGASEAFF. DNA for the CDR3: TGTGCCAGCAGCCCCGTGTTAGCCGGCGCCTCTGAAGCTTTCTTT. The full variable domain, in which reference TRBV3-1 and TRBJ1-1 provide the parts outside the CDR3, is DTAVSQTPKYLVTQMGNDKSIKCEQNLGHDTMYWYKQDSKKFLKIMFSYNNKELIINETVPNRFSPKSPDKAHLNLHINSLELGDSAVYFCASSPVLAGASEAFFGQGTRLTVV.

CDR3 sequence reads: CASSQIQGGSDTQYF. The CDR3 DNA is TGTGCCAGCAGCCAGATACAGGGAGGTTCAGATACGCAGTATTTT. The chain is built from TRBV3-1 and TRBJ2-3; perhaps D is TRBD1 or TRBD2 (6 bases each). V lost 3 bases to trimming and J lost 4 bases, with 14 bases between them. The CDR3 consists of 15 residues. Germline CDR1 is LGHDT and CDR2 is YNNKEL (reference sequence).

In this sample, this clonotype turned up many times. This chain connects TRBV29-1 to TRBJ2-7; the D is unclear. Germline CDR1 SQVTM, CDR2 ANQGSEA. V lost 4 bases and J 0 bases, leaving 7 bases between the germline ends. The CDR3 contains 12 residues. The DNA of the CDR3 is TGCAGCGTTGCGGATGGCTCCTACGAGCAGTACTTC. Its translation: CSVADGSYEQYF.

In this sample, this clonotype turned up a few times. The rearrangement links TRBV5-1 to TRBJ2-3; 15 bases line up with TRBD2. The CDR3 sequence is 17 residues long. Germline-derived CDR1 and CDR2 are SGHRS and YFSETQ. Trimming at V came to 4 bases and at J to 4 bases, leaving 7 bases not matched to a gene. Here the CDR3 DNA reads TGCGCCAGCAGCCCGGGACTAGCGGGAGGCTTTGCAGATACGCAGTATTTT. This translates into CASSPGLAGGFADTQYF. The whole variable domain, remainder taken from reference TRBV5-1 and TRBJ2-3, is KAGVTQTPRYLIKTRGQQVTLSCSPISGHRSVSWYQQTPGQGLQFLFEYFSETQRNKGNFPGRFSGRQFSNSRSEMNVSTLELGDSALYLCASSPGLAGGFADTQYFGPGTRLTVL.

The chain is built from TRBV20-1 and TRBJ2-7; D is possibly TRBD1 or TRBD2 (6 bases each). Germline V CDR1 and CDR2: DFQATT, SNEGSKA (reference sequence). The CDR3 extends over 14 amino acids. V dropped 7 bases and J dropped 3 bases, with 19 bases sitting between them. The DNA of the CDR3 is TGCAGTGTTAAACCGGGGGCCACCCACTACGAGCAGTACTTC. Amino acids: CSVKPGATHYEQYF.

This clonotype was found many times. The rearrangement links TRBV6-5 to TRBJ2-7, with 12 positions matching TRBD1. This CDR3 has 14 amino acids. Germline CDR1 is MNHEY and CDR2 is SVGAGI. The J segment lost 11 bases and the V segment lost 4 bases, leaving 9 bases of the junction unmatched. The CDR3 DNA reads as TGTGCCAGCAGTTCCCGGGACAGGGGGCGGATGGAGTACTTC. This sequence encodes CASSSRDRGRMEYF.